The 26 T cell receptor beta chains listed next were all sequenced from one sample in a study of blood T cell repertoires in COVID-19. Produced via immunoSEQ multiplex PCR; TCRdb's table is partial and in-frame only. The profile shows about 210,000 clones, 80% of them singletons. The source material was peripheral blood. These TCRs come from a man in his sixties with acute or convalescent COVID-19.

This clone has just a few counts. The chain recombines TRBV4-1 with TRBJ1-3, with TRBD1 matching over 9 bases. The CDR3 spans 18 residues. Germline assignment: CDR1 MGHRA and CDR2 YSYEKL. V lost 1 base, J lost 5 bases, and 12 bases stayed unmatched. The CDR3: CASSQVGARDRERNTIYF. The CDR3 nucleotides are TGCGCCAGCAGCCAAGTAGGGGCACGGGACAGGGAACGAAACACCATATATTTT.

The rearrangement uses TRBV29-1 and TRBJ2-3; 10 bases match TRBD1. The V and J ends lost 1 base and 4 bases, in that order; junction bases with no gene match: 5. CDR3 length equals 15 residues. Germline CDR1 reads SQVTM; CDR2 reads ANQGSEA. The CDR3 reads CSVEAWDRGPDTQYF. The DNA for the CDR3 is TGCAGCGTTGAAGCCTGGGACAGGGGACCAGATACGCAGTATTTT.

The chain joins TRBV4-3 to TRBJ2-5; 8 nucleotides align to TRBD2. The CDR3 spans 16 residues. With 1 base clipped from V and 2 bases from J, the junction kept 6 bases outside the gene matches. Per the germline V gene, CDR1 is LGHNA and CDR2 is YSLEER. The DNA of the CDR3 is TGCGCCAGCAGCCAAGTGGGCGGGGGGTCGCAAGAGACCCAGTACTTC. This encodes CASSQVGGGSQETQYF.

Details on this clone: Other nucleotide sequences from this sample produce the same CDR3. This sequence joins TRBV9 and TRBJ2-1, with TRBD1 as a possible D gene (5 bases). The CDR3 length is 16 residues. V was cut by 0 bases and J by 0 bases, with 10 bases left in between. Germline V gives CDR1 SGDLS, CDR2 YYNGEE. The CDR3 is CASSVGGGSSYNEQFF. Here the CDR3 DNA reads TGTGCCAGCAGCGTAGGGGGCGGCAGCTCCTACAATGAGCAGTTCTTC.

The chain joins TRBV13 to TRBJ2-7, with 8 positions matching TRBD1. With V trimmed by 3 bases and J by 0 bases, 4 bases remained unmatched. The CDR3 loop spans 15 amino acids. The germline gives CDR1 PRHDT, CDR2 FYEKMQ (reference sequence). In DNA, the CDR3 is TGTGCCAGCAGCTTTATGCAGGGGGCCTCCTACGAGCAGTACTTC. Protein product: CASSFMQGASYEQYF.

In nucleotides, the CDR3 is TGCAGTGCTCCGGTTAACTATGGCTACACCTTC. Its protein product is CSAPVNYGYTF. The V gene is TRBV20-1, the J gene TRBJ1-2, with unresolved D. Deletions cut 5 bases from V and 1 base from J, with 5 bases between. The germline gives CDR1 DFQATT, CDR2 SNEGSKA (reference sequence). There are 11 residues in the CDR3.

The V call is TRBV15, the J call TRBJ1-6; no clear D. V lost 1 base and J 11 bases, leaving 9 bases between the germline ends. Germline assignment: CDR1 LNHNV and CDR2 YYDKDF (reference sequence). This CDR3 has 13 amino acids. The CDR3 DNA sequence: TGTGCCACCAGCAGAGGGCCTGATCCACCCCTCCACTTT. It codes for CATSRGPDPPLHF.

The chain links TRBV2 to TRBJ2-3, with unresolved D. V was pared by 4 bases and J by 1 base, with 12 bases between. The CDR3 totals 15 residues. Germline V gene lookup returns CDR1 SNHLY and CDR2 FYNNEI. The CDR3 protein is CASSVFEEGTDTQYF. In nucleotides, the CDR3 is TGTGCCAGCAGTGTTTTTGAAGAGGGCACAGATACGCAGTATTTT.

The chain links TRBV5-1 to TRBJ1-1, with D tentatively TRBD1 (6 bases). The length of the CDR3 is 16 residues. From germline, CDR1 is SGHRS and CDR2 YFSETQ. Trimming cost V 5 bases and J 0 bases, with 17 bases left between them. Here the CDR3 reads CASSFEDSRLNTEAFF. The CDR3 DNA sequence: TGCGCCAGCAGTTTCGAGGACAGCAGACTGAACACTGAAGCTTTCTTT.

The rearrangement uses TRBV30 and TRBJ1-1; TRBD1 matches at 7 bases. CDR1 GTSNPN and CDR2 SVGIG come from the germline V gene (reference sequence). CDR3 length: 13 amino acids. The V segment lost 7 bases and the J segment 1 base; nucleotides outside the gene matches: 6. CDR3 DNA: TGTGCCTCTTACAGGGGTGAGAACACTGAAGCTTTCTTT. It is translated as CASYRGENTEAFF.

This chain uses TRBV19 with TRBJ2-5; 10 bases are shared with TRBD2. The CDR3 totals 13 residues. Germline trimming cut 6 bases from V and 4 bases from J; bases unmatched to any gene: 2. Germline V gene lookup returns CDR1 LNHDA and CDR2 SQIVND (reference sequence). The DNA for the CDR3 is TGTGCCAGTAGACCTAGCGGGGGAGAGACCCAGTACTTC. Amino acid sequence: CASRPSGGETQYF.

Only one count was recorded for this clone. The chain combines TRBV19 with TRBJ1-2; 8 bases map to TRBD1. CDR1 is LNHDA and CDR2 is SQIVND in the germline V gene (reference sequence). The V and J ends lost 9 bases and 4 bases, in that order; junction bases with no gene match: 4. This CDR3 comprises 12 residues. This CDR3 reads CARAGQGYGYTF. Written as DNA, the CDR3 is TGTGCCAGGGCCGGACAGGGCTATGGCTACACCTTC.

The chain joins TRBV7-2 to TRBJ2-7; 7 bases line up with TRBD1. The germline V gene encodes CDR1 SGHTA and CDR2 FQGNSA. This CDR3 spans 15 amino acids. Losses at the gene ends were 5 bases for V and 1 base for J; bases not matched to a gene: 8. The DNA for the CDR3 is TGTGCCAGCAGCCTTACAGGGGCAATGTCCTACGAGCAGTACTTC. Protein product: CASSLTGAMSYEQYF.

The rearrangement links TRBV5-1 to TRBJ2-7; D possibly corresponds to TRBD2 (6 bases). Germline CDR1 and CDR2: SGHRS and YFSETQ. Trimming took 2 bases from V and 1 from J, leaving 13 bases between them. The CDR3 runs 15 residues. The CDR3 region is CASSFLSGPSYEQYF. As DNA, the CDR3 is TGCGCCAGCAGCTTCCTTAGCGGCCCATCCTACGAGCAGTACTTC.

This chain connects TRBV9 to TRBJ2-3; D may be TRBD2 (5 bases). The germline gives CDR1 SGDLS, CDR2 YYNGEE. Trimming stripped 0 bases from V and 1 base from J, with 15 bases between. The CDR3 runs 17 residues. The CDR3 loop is CASSVDTGFGGTDTQYF. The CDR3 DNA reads TGTGCCAGCAGCGTAGACACGGGATTCGGTGGCACAGATACGCAGTATTTT.

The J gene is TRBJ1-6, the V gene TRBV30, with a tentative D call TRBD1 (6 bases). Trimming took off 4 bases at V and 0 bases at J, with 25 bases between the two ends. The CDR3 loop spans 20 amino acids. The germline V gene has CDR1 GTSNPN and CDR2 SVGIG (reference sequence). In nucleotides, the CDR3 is TGTGCCTGGACCCGCACAGGGTCGAGGCAGCTGAGCTCCTATAATTCACCCCTCCACTTT. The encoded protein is CAWTRTGSRQLSSYNSPLHF.

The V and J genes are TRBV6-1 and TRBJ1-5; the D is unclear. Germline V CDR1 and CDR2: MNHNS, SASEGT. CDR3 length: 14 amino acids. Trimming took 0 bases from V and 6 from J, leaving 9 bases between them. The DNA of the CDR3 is TGTGCCAGCAGTGAAGCCGGGCGGGCTCAGCCCCAGCATTTT. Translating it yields CASSEAGRAQPQHF.

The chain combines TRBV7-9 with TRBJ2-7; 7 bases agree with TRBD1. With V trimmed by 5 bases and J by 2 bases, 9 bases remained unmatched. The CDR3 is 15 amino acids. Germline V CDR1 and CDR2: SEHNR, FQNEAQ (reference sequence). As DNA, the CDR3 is TGTGCCAGCAGCCCGAGGGACAGACCAACCTACGAGCAGTACTTC. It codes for CASSPRDRPTYEQYF.

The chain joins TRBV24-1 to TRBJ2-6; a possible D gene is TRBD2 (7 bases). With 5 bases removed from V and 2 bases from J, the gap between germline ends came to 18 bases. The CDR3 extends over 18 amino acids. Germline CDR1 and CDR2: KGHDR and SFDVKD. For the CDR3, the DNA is TGTGCCACCAGTGTCCCCGGAGGGGGGGGTCCTGGGGCCAACGTCCTGACTTTC. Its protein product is CATSVPGGGGPGANVLTF.

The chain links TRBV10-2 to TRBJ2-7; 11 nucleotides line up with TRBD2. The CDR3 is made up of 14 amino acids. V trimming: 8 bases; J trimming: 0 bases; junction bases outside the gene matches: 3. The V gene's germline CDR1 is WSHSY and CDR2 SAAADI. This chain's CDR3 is CASDLAGGSYEQYF. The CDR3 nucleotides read TGCGCCAGCGACCTAGCGGGGGGCTCCTACGAGCAGTACTTC.

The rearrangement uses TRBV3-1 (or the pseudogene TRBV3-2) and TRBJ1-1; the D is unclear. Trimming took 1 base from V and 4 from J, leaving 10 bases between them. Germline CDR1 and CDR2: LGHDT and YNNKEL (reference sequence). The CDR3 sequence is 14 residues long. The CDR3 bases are TGTGCCAGCAGCCAAGTTCCGGGAGGCACTGAAGCTTTCTTT. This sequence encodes CASSQVPGGTEAFF.

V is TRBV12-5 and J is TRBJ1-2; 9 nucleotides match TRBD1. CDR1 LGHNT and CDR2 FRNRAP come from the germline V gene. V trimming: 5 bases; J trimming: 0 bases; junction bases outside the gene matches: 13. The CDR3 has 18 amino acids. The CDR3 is CASGGTQGAMGPNYGYTF. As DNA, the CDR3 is TGTGCTAGTGGTGGGACACAGGGGGCGATGGGGCCTAACTATGGCTACACCTTC.

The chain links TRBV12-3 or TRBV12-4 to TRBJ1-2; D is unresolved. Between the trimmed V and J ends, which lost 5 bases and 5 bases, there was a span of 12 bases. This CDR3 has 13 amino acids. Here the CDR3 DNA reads TGTGCCAGCAGTCTACCCCCCGCGTATGGCTACACCTTC. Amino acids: CASSLPPAYGYTF.

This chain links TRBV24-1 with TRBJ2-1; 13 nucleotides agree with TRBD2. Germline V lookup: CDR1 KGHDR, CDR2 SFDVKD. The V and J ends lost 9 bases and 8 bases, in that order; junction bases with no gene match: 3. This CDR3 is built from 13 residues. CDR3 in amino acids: CATSTSGGHEQFF. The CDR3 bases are TGTGCCACCTCGACTAGCGGGGGGCATGAGCAGTTCTTC.

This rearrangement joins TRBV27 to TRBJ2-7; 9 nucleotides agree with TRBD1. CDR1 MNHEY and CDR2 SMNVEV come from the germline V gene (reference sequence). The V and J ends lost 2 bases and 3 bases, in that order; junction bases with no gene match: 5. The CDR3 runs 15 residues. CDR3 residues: CASSLPPGQGYEQYF. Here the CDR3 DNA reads TGTGCCAGCAGTTTACCCCCGGGACAGGGCTACGAGCAGTACTTC.

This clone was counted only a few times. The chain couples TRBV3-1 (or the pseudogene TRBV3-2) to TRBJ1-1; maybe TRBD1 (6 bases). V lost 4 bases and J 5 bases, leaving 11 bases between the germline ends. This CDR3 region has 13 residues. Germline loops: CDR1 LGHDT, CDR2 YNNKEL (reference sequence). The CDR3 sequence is CASSLRGWTEAFF. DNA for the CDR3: TGTGCCAGCAGCCTTAGGGGGTGGACTGAAGCTTTCTTT.